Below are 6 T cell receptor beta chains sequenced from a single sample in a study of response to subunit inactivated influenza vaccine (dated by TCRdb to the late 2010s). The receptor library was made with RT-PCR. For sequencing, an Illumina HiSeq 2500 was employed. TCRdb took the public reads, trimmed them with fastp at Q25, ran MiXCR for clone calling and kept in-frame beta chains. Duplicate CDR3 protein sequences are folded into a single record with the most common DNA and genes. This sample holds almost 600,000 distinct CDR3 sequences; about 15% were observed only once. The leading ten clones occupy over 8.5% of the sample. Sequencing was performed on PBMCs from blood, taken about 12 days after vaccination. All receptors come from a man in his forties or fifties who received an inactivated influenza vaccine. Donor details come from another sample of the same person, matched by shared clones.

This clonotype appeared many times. The CDR3 reads CATNPDGTYNEQFF. The CDR3 coding sequence is TGCGCCACCAATCCGGACGGCACCTACAATGAGCAGTTCTTC. The chain combines TRBV5-1 with TRBJ2-1; D call uncertain. Germline V gene lookup returns CDR1 SGHRS and CDR2 YFSETQ. CDR3 length: 14 residues. Between the trimmed V and J ends, which lost 9 bases and 2 bases, there was a span of 15 bases.

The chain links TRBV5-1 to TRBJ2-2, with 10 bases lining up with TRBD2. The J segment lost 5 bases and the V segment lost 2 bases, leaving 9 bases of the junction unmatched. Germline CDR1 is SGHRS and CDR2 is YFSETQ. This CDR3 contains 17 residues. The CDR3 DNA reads TGCGCCAGCAGCTTTAGGCGACTAGCGGGTGGAACCGGGGAGCTGTTTTTT. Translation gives CASSFRRLAGGTGELFF.

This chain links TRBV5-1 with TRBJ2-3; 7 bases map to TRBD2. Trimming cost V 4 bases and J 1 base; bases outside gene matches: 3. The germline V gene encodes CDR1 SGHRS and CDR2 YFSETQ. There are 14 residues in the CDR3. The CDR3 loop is CASSPSGGTDTQYF. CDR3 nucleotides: TGCGCCAGCAGCCCGAGCGGGGGCACAGATACGCAGTATTTT.

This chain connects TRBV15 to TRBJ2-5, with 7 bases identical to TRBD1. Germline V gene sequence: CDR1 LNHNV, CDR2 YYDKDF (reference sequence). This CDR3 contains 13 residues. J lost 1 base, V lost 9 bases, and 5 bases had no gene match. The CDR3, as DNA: TGTGCCACAACGGACAGGACCCAAGAGACCCAGTACTTC. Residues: CATTDRTQETQYF. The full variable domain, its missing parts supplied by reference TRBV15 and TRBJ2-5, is DAMVIQNPRYQVTQFGKPVTLSCSQTLNHNVMYWYQQKSSQAPKLLFHYYDKDFNNEADTPDNFQSRRPNTSFCFLDIRSPGLGDTAMYLCATTDRTQETQYFGPGTRLLVL.

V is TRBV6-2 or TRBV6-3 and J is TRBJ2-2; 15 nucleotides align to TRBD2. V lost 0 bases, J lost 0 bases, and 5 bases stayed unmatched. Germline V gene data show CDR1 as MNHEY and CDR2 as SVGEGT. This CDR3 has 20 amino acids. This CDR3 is CASSYSGLAGGPTNTGELFF. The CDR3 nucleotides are TGTGCCAGCAGTTACTCTGGACTAGCGGGGGGGCCAACGAACACCGGGGAGCTGTTTTTT.

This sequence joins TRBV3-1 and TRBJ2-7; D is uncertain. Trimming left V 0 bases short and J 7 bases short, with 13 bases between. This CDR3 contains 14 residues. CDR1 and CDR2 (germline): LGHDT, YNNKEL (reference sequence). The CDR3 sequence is CASSQEPLRGEQYF. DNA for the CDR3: TGTGCCAGCAGCCAAGAGCCCCTGAGAGGTGAGCAGTACTTC.